This T cell receptor beta chain was captured in a study of T and B cells in COVID-19 patients. By frequency in the sample, this clonotype is medium-sized. Each TRB amplification used about 250-550 ng of genomic DNA from blood. TRB rearrangements were amplified by multiplex PCR with BIOMED2 TRB-A/B primers. TCRdb called the multiplex PCR reads again in MiXCR, with one record for every CDR3 protein. There are several thousand distinct CDR3 sequences in the sample; roughly 31% occur only once, and approximately 5% lies in the top ten. Source material: blood. The TCR originated in a human donor who had recovered from COVID-19.

This CDR3 is CATRDRGPAIRGTQYF. CDR3 nucleotide sequence: TGTGCCACCAGGGATAGGGGACCGGCGATTCGGGGGACCCAGTACTTC. This chain uses TRBV19 with TRBJ2-5; D tentatively reads TRBD1 or TRBD2 (5 bases each). V shed 10 bases and J shed 7 bases, with 28 bases lying between them. CDR3 length: 16 residues. Germline V CDR1 and CDR2: LNHDA, SQIVND (reference sequence).